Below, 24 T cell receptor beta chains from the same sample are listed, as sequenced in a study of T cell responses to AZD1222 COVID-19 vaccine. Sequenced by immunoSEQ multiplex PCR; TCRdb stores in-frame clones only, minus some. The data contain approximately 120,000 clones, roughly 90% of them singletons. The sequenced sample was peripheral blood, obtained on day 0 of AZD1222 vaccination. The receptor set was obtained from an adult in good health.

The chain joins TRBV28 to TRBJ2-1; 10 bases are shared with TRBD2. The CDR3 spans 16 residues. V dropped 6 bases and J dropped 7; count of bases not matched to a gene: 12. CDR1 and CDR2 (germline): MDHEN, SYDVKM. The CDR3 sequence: CASSSTGTSATNEQFF. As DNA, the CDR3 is TGTGCCAGCAGCTCTACCGGGACTAGCGCAACTAATGAGCAGTTCTTC.

The CDR3 protein is CASSSRGTVVIYEQYF. DNA of the CDR3: TGTGCCAGCAGCTCACGAGGGACGGTCGTAATCTACGAGCAGTACTTC. The gene calls are TRBV7-8 and TRBJ2-7, with D perhaps being TRBD1 or TRBD2 (5 bases each). Germline values: CDR1 SGHVS, CDR2 FQNEAQ. Between the trimmed V and J ends, which lost 4 bases and 3 bases, there was a span of 19 bases. The CDR3 totals 16 residues.

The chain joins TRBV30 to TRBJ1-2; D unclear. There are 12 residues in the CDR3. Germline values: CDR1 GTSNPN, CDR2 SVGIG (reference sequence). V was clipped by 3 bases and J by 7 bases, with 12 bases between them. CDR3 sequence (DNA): TGTGCCTGGAGGCGGGTATTACCTGGCTACACCTTC. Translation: CAWRRVLPGYTF.

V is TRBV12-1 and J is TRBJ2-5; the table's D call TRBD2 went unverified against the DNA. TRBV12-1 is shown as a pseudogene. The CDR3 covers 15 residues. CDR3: CASSSYNLRQETQYF. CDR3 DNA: TGTGCCAGCAGCTCCTATAACTTGAGACAAGAGACCCAGTACTTC.

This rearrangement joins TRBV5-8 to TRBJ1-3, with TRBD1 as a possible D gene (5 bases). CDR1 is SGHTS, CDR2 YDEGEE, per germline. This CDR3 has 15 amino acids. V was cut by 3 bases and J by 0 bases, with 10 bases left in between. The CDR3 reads CASSWGGTSGNTIYF. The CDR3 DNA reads TGTGCCAGCAGCTGGGGGGGTACCTCTGGAAACACCATATATTTT.

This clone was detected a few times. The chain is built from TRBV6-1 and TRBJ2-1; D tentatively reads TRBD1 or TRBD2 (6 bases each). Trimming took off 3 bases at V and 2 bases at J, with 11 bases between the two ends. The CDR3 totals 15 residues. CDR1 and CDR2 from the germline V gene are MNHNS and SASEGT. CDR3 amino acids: CASSEGAGTYNEQFF. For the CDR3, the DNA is TGTGCCAGCAGTGAGGGGGCGGGAACCTACAATGAGCAGTTCTTC.

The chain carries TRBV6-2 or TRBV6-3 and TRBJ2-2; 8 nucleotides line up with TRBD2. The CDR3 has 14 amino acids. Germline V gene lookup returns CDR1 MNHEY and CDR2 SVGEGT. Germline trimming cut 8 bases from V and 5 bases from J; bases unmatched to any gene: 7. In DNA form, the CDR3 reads TGTGCCAGCCGTTCAGAGCGGGAGACCGGGGAGCTGTTTTTT. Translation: CASRSERETGELFF.

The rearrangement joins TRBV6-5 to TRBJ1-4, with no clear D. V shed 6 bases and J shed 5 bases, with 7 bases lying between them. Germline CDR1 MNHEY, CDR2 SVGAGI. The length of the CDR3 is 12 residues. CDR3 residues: CASSPGNEKLFF. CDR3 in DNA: TGTGCCAGCAGCCCCGGGAATGAAAAACTGTTTTTT.

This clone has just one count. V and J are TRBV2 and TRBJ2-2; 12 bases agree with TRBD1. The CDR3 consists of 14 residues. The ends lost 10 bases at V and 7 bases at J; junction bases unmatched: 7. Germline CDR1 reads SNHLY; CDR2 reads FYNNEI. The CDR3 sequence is CATRDRGRSGELFF. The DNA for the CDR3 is TGTGCCACCCGGGACAGGGGGCGAAGCGGGGAGCTGTTTTTT.

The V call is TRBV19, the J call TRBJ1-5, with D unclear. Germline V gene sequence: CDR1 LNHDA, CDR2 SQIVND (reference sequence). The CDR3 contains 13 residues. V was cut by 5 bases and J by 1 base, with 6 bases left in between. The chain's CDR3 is CASSSSSNQPQHF. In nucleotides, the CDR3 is TGTGCCAGTAGTTCGTCCAGCAATCAGCCCCAGCATTTT.

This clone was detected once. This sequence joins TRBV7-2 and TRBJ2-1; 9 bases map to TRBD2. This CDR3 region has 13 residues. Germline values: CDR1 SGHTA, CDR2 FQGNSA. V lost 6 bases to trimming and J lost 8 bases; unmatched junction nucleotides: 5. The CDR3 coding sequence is TGTGCCAGCAGGACTAGCGGACTCCATGAGCAGTTCTTC. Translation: CASRTSGLHEQFF.

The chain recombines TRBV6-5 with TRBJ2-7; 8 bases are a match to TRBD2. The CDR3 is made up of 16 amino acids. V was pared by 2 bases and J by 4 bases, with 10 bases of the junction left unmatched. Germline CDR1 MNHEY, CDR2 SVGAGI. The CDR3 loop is CASSYGRAGGGYEQYF. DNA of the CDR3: TGTGCCAGCAGTTACGGCCGGGCGGGGGGAGGTTACGAGCAGTACTTC.

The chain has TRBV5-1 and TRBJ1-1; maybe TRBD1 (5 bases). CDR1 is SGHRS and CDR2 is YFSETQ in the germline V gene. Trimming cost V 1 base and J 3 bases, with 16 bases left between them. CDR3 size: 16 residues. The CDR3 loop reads CASSLSPQGGDTEAFF. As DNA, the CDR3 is TGCGCCAGCAGCTTGAGCCCTCAGGGAGGGGACACTGAAGCTTTCTTT.

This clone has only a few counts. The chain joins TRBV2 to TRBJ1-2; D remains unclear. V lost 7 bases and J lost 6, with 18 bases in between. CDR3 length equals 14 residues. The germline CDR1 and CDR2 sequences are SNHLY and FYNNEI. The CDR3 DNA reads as TGTGCCAGCAACCGGGAGAGTTCTGCAGATGGCTACACCTTC. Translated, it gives CASNRESSADGYTF.

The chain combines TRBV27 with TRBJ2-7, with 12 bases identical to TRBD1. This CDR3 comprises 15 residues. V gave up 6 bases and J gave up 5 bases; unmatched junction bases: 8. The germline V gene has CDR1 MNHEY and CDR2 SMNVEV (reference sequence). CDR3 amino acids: CASSLAGTGGDEQYF. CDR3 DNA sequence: TGTGCCAGCAGCCTTGCCGGGACAGGGGGCGACGAGCAGTACTTC.

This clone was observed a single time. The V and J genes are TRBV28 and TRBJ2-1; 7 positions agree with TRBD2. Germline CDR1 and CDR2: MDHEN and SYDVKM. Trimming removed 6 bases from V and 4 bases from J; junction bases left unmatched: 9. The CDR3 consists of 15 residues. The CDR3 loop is CASSSASGLYNEQFF. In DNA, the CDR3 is TGTGCCAGCAGCTCCGCTAGCGGACTGTACAATGAGCAGTTCTTC.

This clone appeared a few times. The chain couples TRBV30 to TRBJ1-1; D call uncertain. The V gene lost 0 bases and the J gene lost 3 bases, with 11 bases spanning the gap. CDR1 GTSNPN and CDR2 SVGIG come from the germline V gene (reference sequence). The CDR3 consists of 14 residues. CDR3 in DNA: TGTGCCTGGAGTGTAGGCAGCGTCGACACTGAAGCTTTCTTT. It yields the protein CAWSVGSVDTEAFF.

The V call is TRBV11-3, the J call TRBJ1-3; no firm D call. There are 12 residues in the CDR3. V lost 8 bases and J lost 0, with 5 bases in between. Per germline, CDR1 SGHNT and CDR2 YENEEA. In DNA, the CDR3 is TGTGCCAGCGGGGACTCTGGAAACACCATATATTTT. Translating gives CASGDSGNTIYF.

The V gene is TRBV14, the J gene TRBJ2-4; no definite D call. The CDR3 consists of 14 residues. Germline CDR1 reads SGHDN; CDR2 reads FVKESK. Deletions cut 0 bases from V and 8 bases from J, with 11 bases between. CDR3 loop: CASSQDLAVDIQYF. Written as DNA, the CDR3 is TGTGCCAGCAGCCAAGATTTGGCGGTGGACATTCAGTACTTC.

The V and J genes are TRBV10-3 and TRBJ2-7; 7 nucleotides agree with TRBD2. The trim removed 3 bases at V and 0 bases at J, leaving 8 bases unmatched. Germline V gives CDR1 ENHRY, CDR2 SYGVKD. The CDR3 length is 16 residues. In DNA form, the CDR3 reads TGTGCCATCAGTGATCTCCCCGGCGGGAGCTCCTACGAGCAGTACTTC. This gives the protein CAISDLPGGSSYEQYF.

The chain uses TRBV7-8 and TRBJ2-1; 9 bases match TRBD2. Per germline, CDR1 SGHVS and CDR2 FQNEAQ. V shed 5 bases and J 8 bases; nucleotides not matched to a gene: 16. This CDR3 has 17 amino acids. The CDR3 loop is CASSLILSSGDVYEQFF. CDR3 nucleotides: TGTGCCAGCAGCCTCATCTTGTCTAGCGGGGATGTGTATGAGCAGTTCTTC.

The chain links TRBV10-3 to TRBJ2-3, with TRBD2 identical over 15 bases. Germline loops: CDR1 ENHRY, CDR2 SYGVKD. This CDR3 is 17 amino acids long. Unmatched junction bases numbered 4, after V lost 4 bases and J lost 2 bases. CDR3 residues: CAISVGTSGRPTDTQYF. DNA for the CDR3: TGTGCCATCAGTGTCGGGACTAGCGGGAGGCCCACAGATACGCAGTATTTT.

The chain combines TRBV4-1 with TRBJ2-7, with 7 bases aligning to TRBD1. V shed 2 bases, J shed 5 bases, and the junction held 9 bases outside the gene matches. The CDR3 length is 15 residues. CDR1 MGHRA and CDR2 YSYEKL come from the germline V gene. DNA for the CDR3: TGCGCCAGCAGCCAAACTAACAGGGGTTTCGACGAGCAGTACTTC. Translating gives CASSQTNRGFDEQYF.

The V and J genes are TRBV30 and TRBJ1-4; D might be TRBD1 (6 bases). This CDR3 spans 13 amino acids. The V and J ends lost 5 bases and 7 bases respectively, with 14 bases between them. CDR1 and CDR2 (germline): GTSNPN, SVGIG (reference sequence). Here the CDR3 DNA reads TGTGCCTGGTCCACAGGGTTTTCTGAAAAACTGTTTTTT. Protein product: CAWSTGFSEKLFF.